This T cell receptor (beta chain) was recorded in a study of cytomegalovirus exposure and HLA in healthy donors. Turning to this clone: Its antigen is unknown.

Study-wide points: The tendency of first-cohort TCR clusters to co-occur in the 110 or so validation repertoires emerged from a later analysis. Some TCR beta chains (around 160 of them) were listed as cytomegalovirus-associated.

Sequencing was performed with immunoSEQ multiplex PCR; in TCRdb, only in-frame clones are kept and a portion is missing. Here the sample spans around 200,000 clones, around 82% being singletons. The donors were in the roughly 120-subject validation cohort, distinct from the roughly 600-subject first cohort. Germline values: CDR1 LNHDA, CDR2 SQIVND (reference sequence). Trimming cost V 8 bases and J 6 bases; bases outside gene matches: 12. The CDR3 runs to 15 residues. This receptor was identified in a woman under 30 in good health and CMV-seropositive. Material for sequencing was PBMCs. This chain links TRBV19 with TRBJ2-2; TRBD1 matches at 7 bases. The CDR3 loop is CASGRDRRSAGELFF. CDR3 bases: TGTGCCAGTGGAAGGGACAGACGGTCCGCCGGGGAGCTGTTTTTT.